Each of the 27 T cell receptor beta chains below was sequenced from the same sample in a study of cytomegalovirus exposure and HLA in healthy donors. The PCR was carried out with 60 Vbeta primers and 13 Jbeta primers. Libraries were prepared by immunoSEQ multiplex PCR; TCRdb keeps only in-frame clonotypes and omits some of them. The sample lists approximately 270,000 clones, roughly 80% occurring once. Sequenced: PBMCs. The receptor set was obtained from a girl between 2 and 10 years old in good health and CMV-seronegative.

J is TRBJ1-2 and V is TRBV28, with D maybe TRBD1 (5 bases). The CDR3 consists of 14 residues. Germline V CDR1 and CDR2: MDHEN, SYDVKM. The ends were cut back, 4 bases at V and 5 bases at J, with 14 bases in the middle. The CDR3 region has the DNA TGTGCCAGCAGTTACGGACAAGGAAAATATGGCTACACCTTC. Translated, it gives CASSYGQGKYGYTF.

The chain combines TRBV11-3 with TRBJ2-1, with D maybe TRBD2 (5 bases). Trimming pared 0 bases from V and 7 bases from J, leaving 16 bases between. The CDR3 sequence is 16 residues long. Germline V CDR1 and CDR2: SGHNT, YENEEA. Here the CDR3 DNA reads TGTGCCAGCAGCTTAGACGGGGAGATTCATAGGAATGAGCAGTTCTTC. Translation: CASSLDGEIHRNEQFF. The whole variable domain, filled in from reference TRBV11-3 and TRBJ2-1, reads EAGVVQSPRYKIIEKKQPVAFWCNPISGHNTLYWYLQNLGQGPELLIRYENEEAVDDSQLPKDRFSAERLKGVDSTLKIQPAELGDSAVYLCASSLDGEIHRNEQFFGPGTRLTVL.

J is TRBJ1-2 and V is TRBV18; weak D call: TRBD1 (6 bases). Germline assignment: CDR1 KGHSH and CDR2 LQKENI. The CDR3 sequence is 14 residues long. The V end was cut by 6 bases, the J end by 4 bases, with 15 bases between. The CDR3 region is CASSQMTGIYGYTF. DNA of the CDR3: TGTGCCAGCTCCCAAATGACAGGAATCTATGGCTACACCTTC.

The chain is built from TRBV19 and TRBJ2-7, with D possibly matching TRBD1 (6 bases). This CDR3 spans 15 amino acids. Germline V lookup: CDR1 LNHDA, CDR2 SQIVND (reference sequence). V was pared by 0 bases and J by 3 bases, with 12 bases between. CDR3 nucleotide sequence: TGTGCCAGTAGTATAGATCCAGGGGAGAGCTACGAGCAGTACTTC. This translates into CASSIDPGESYEQYF. The full variable domain, rest sourced from reference TRBV19 and TRBJ2-7, is DGGITQSPKYLFRKEGQNVTLSCEQNLNHDAMYWYRQDPGQGLRLIYYSQIVNDFQKGDIAEGYSVSREKKESFPLTVTSAQKNPTAFYLCASSIDPGESYEQYFGPGTRLTVT.

This rearrangement joins TRBV4-2 to TRBJ2-7; TRBD2 agrees at 14 bases. This CDR3 has 18 residues. The V gene end was trimmed by 6 bases and the J gene end by 3 bases; junction bases not matched to a gene: 13. The germline V gene has CDR1 LGHNA and CDR2 YNFKEQ. CDR3 coding DNA: TGTGCCAGCAGTCGGACTAGCGGGAGGAACAATCCTTTCTACGAGCAGTACTTC. Translation: CASSRTSGRNNPFYEQYF.

The chain uses TRBV4-2 and TRBJ2-3; 13 positions agree with TRBD2. Germline CDR1 and CDR2: LGHNA and YNFKEQ. After removal of 4 bases from V and 7 bases from J, the junction contained 5 bases not matched to a gene. This CDR3 comprises 15 residues. CDR3 bases: TGTGCCAGCAGCCCCGGACTAGCGGGAGTGAATACGCAGTATTTT. This gives the protein CASSPGLAGVNTQYF.

This rearrangement joins TRBV6-6 to TRBJ2-7; D ambiguous. Trimming shortened V by 3 bases and J by 0 bases, and 12 bases separated the two germline ends. Germline V gene data show CDR1 as MNHNY and CDR2 as SVGAGI (reference sequence). CDR3 length: 15 amino acids. The CDR3: CASSYPGPGSYEQYF. The CDR3 DNA reads as TGTGCCAGCAGTTATCCGGGTCCCGGCTCCTACGAGCAGTACTTC.

V and J are TRBV14 and TRBJ2-5; TRBD2 matches at 12 bases. The CDR3 is 18 amino acids. Losses at the gene ends were 4 bases for V and 4 bases for J; bases not matched to a gene: 13. Germline assignment: CDR1 SGHDN and CDR2 FVKESK. In DNA, the CDR3 is TGTGCCAGCAGCCGAGGCGGGGCTAGCGGGAGGGCCCGAGAGACCCAGTACTTC. Residues: CASSRGGASGRARETQYF.

The chain has TRBV28 and TRBJ1-2; 7 bases fit TRBD1. This CDR3 has 13 residues. Germline CDR1 is MDHEN and CDR2 is SYDVKM. With V trimmed by 8 bases and J by 2 bases, 5 bases remained unmatched. The DNA for the CDR3 is TGTGCCAGCTGCGCAGGGGGGAACTATGGCTACACCTTC. Its translation is CASCAGGNYGYTF.

V gene TRBV27 combines with J gene TRBJ2-4; 13 bases align to TRBD2. J lost 0 bases, V lost 6 bases, and 8 bases had no gene match. Germline V gene lookup returns CDR1 MNHEY and CDR2 SMNVEV (reference sequence). The CDR3 covers 18 residues. As DNA, the CDR3 is TGTGCCAGCAGAACACTAGCGGGAGGGCTTCTAGCCAAAAACATTCAGTACTTC. This translates into CASRTLAGGLLAKNIQYF.

This chain connects TRBV7-2 to TRBJ2-1; 11 nucleotides match TRBD1. There are 17 residues in the CDR3. J gave up 5 bases and V 3 bases, and 9 bases lay outside the gene matches. Germline V gene sequence: CDR1 SGHTA, CDR2 FQGNSA. Here the CDR3 DNA reads TGTGCCAGCAGCTTCGACCGGGGACAGGGGGTCAACAATGAGCAGTTCTTC. It yields the protein CASSFDRGQGVNNEQFF.

The V and J genes are TRBV5-6 and TRBJ2-1; a weak D match, TRBD1 (6 bases). Germline V gene lookup returns CDR1 SGHDT and CDR2 YYEEEE. Trimming took off 9 bases at V and 9 bases at J, with 19 bases between the two ends. This CDR3 has 13 amino acids. CDR3 in DNA: TGTGCCACTTCCGGGACACCAATGGGTGAGCAGTTCTTC. Its protein product is CATSGTPMGEQFF.

The rearrangement links TRBV5-6 to TRBJ2-2, with a possible D match to TRBD2 (5 bases). Trimming took off 4 bases at V and 4 bases at J, with 14 bases between the two ends. Germline CDR1 is SGHDT and CDR2 is YYEEEE. This CDR3 has 15 amino acids. This CDR3 is CASSGNGLSTGELFF. The CDR3 coding sequence is TGTGCCAGCAGCGGGAACGGACTTTCCACCGGGGAGCTGTTTTTT.

The chain links TRBV27 to TRBJ2-7; 8 bases match TRBD1. V shed 5 bases, J shed 1 base, and the junction held 4 bases outside the gene matches. Germline V gene lookup returns CDR1 MNHEY and CDR2 SMNVEV (reference sequence). The length of the CDR3 is 14 residues. This CDR3 is CASSRQGSSYEQYF. CDR3 DNA sequence: TGTGCCAGCAGTCGACAGGGGTCGTCCTACGAGCAGTACTTC.

This chain links TRBV6-5 with TRBJ2-1, with TRBD1 identical over 8 bases. Germline V lookup: CDR1 MNHEY, CDR2 SVGAGI. The CDR3 has 15 amino acids. V gave up 2 bases and J gave up 2 bases; unmatched junction bases: 2. The chain's CDR3 is CASSYDRGPYNEQFF. The DNA for the CDR3 is TGTGCCAGCAGTTACGACAGGGGCCCCTACAATGAGCAGTTCTTC.

This sequence joins TRBV5-4 and TRBJ2-3; 10 positions match TRBD1. Germline V gene lookup returns CDR1 SGHNT and CDR2 YYREEE (reference sequence). CDR3 length equals 17 residues. J gave up 3 bases and V 5 bases, and 12 bases lay outside the gene matches. The CDR3 sequence: CASRARTGGFWTDTQYF. DNA for the CDR3: TGTGCCAGCAGAGCCCGGACAGGGGGGTTTTGGACAGATACGCAGTATTTT.

The chain has TRBV7-2 and TRBJ2-3; 7 nucleotides match TRBD2. The CDR3 runs 17 residues. V gave up 3 bases and J gave up 1 base; unmatched junction bases: 10. Per the germline V gene, CDR1 is SGHTA and CDR2 is FQGNSA. The CDR3 sequence is CASSFSRQRGRTDTQYF. DNA of the CDR3: TGTGCCAGCAGCTTCTCGCGCCAGCGGGGACGCACAGATACGCAGTATTTT.

This chain uses TRBV5-1 with TRBJ2-3; 12 bases match TRBD2. Germline trimming cut 4 bases from V and 3 bases from J; bases unmatched to any gene: 6. The length of the CDR3 is 16 residues. CDR1 and CDR2 (germline): SGHRS, YFSETQ. CDR3 sequence (DNA): TGCGCCAGCAGCCTGCTACTAGCGGGAGGAACAGATACGCAGTATTTT. It yields the protein CASSLLLAGGTDTQYF.

CDR3 nucleotide sequence: TGTGCCAGCATTAGACTGTTCGCGAACACCGGGGAGCTGTTTTTT. It specifies CASIRLFANTGELFF. The rearrangement links TRBV6-1 to TRBJ2-2, with D uncertain. The germline V gene has CDR1 MNHNS and CDR2 SASEGT. The V gene lost 7 bases and the J gene lost 0 bases, with 12 bases spanning the gap. The CDR3 is 15 amino acids.

The chain employs TRBV29-1 and TRBJ2-5; 9 bases match TRBD2. V gave up 0 bases and J gave up 10 bases; unmatched junction bases: 6. CDR3 length: 13 residues. Germline assignment: CDR1 SQVTM and CDR2 ANQGSEA. The CDR3 region has the DNA TGCAGCGTTGAAGAGGGACTAGCACAAAACCAGTACTTC. Translated, it gives CSVEEGLAQNQYF.

The V and J genes are TRBV27 and TRBJ2-2; TRBD1 is a possible D gene (5 bases). Per germline, CDR1 MNHEY and CDR2 SMNVEV (reference sequence). Trimming stripped 4 bases from V and 2 bases from J, with 14 bases between. CDR3 length: 16 amino acids. The DNA for the CDR3 is TGTGCCAGCAGTTCGGTAGGGGCGATTAACACCGGGGAGCTGTTTTTT. Residues: CASSSVGAINTGELFF.

The CDR3 is CASSLVGGRALDTQYF. The DNA of the CDR3 is TGTGCCAGCAGCTTAGTGGGCGGGAGGGCCCTCGATACGCAGTATTTT. The genes are TRBV7-9 and TRBJ2-3; 9 nucleotides match TRBD2. The germline V gene has CDR1 SEHNR and CDR2 FQNEAQ (reference sequence). This CDR3 spans 16 amino acids. Unmatched junction bases numbered 8, after V lost 1 base and J lost 6 bases.

The rearrangement links TRBV30 to TRBJ2-1, with TRBD2 matching 8 bases. The germline CDR1 and CDR2 sequences are GTSNPN and SVGIG (reference sequence). The CDR3 length is 18 residues. The J segment lost 7 bases and the V segment lost 1 base, leaving 18 bases of the junction unmatched. The CDR3 spells CAWSAGGSGTGGWNEQFF. CDR3 in DNA: TGTGCCTGGAGTGCGGGAGGTAGCGGGACGGGGGGCTGGAATGAGCAGTTCTTC.

This clone was counted between two and nine times. The V and J genes are TRBV9 and TRBJ1-1; D possibly corresponds to TRBD1 (5 bases). The CDR3 loop spans 15 amino acids. V lost 3 bases and J 4 bases, leaving 16 bases between the germline ends. Germline CDR1 is SGDLS and CDR2 is YYNGEE. In DNA form, the CDR3 reads TGTGCCAGCAGCGACCGCACCCGGGGGACCACTGAAGCTTTCTTT. Translated, it gives CASSDRTRGTTEAFF.

The sample holds one count of this clone. The rearrangement joins TRBV14 to TRBJ2-7, with 7 bases matching TRBD1. The germline V gene encodes CDR1 SGHDN and CDR2 FVKESK. The CDR3 totals 14 residues. The V gene end was trimmed by 2 bases and the J gene end by 4 bases; junction bases not matched to a gene: 5. CDR3 sequence (DNA): TGTGCCAGCAGCCAAAGGGGACAGCTATACGAGCAGTACTTC. Its protein product is CASSQRGQLYEQYF.

V is TRBV7-2 and J is TRBJ1-2; D possibly corresponds to TRBD1 (5 bases). The CDR3 sequence is 17 residues long. In germline, CDR1 is SGHTA, CDR2 FQGNSA. The V end was cut by 1 base, the J end by 3 bases, with 18 bases between. Written as DNA, the CDR3 is TGTGCCAGCAGCTTAGGGGGCGGGGGGATAAGGGACTATGGCTACACCTTC. Translated: CASSLGGGGIRDYGYTF.

The chain has TRBV18 and TRBJ1-2; no clear D gene. This CDR3 has 16 amino acids. V was clipped by 2 bases and J by 0 bases, with 13 bases between them. Looked up from germline, CDR1 is KGHSH and CDR2 is LQKENI. This chain's CDR3 is CASSPFFTGTNYGYTF. DNA for the CDR3: TGTGCCAGCTCACCATTTTTTACGGGGACTAACTATGGCTACACCTTC.